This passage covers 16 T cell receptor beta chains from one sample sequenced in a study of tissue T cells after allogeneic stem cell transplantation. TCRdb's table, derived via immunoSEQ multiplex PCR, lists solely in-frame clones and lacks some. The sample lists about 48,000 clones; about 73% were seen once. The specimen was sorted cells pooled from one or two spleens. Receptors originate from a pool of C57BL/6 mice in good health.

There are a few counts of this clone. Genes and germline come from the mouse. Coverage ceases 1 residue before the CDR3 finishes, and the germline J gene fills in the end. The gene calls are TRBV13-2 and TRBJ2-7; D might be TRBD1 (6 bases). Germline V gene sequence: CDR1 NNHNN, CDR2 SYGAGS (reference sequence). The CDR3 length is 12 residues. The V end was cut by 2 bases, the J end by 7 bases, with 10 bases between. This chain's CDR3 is CASGEQGWEQYF. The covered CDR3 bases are TGTGCCAGCGGTGAACAGGGATGGGAACAGTAC.

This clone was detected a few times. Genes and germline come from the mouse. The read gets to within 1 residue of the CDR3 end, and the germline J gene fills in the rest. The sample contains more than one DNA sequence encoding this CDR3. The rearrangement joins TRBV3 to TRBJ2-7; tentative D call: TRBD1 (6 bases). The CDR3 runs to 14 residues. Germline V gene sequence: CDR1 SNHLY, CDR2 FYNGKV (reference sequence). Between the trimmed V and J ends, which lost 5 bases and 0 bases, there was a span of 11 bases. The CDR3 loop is CASSPGQSSYEQYF. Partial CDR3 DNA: TGTGCCAGCAGCCCAGGACAGAGCTCCTATGAACAGTAC.

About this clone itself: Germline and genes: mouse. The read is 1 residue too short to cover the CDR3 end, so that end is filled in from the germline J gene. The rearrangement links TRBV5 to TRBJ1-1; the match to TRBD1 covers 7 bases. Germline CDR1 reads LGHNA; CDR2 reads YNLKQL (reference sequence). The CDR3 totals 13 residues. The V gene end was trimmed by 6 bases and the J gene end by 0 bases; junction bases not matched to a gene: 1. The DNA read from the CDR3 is TGTGCCAGCAGGGGGACAGCAAACACAGAAGTCTTC. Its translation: CASRGTANTEVF. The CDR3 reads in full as CASRGTANTEVFF.

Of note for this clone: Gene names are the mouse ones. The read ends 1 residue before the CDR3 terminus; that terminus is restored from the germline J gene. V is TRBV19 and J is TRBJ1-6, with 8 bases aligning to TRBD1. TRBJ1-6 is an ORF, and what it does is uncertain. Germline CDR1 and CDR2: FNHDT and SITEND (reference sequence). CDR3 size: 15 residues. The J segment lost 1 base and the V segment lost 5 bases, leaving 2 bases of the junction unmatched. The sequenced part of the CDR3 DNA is TGTGCCAGCAGCCGGGACAGGTCCTATAATTCGCCCCTCTAC. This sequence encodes CASSRDRSYNSPLY. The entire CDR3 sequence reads CASSRDRSYNSPLYF.

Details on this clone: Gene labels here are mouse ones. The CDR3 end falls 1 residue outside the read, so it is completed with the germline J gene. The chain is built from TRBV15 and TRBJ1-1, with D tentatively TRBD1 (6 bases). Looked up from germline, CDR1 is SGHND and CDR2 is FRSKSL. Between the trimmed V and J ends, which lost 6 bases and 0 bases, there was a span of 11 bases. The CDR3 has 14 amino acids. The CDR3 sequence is CASSLGQANTEVFF. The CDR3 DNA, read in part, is TGTGCCAGCAGCCTGGGACAAGCAAACACAGAAGTCTTC.

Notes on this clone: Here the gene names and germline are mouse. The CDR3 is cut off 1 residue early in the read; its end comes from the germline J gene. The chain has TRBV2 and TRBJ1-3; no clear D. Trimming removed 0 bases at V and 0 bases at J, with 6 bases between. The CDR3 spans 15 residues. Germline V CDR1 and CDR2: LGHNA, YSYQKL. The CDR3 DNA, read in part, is TGTGCCAGCAGCCAAGAGGGAGATTCTGGAAATACGCTCTAT. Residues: CASSQEGDSGNTLY. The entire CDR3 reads CASSQEGDSGNTLYF.

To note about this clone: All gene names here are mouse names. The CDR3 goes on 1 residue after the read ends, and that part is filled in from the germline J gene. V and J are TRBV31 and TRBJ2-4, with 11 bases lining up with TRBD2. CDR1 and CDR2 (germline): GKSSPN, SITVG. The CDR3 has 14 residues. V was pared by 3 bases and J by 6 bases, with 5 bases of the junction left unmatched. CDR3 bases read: TGTGCCTGGAGCCGGGACTGGGGGAAGAACACCTTGTAC. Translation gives CAWSRDWGKNTLY. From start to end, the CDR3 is CAWSRDWGKNTLYF.

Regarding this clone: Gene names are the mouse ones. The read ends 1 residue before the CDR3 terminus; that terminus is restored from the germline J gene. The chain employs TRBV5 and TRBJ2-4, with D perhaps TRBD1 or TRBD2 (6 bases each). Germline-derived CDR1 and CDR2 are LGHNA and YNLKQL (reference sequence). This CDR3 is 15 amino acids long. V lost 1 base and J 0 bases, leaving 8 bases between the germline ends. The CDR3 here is CASSQGGGSQNTLYF. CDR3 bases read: TGTGCCAGCAGCCAAGGAGGGGGGAGTCAAAACACCTTGTAC.

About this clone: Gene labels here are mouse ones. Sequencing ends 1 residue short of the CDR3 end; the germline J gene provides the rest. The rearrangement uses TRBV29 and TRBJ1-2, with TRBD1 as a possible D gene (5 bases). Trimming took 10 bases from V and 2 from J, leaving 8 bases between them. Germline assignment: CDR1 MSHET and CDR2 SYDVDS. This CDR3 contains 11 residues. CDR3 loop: CATGHNSDYTF. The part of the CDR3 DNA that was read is TGTGCTACCGGACATAACTCCGACTACACC.

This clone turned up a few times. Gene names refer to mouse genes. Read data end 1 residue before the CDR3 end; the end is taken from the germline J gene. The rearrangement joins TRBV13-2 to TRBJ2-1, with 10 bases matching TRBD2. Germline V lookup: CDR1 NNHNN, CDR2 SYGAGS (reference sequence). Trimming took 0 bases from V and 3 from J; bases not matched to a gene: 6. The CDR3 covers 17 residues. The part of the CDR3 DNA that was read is TGTGCCAGCGGTGATGCATCTGGGGGGGCGCCCTATGCTGAGCAGTTC. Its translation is CASGDASGGAPYAEQF. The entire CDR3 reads CASGDASGGAPYAEQFF.

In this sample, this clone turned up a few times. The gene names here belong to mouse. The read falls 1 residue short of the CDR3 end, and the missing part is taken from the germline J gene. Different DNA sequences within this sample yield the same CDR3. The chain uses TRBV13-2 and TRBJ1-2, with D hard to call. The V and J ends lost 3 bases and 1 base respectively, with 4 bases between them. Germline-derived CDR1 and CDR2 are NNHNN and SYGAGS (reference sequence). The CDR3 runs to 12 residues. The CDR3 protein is CASGGQNSDYTF. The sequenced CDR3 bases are TGTGCCAGCGGTGGACAAAACTCCGACTACACC.

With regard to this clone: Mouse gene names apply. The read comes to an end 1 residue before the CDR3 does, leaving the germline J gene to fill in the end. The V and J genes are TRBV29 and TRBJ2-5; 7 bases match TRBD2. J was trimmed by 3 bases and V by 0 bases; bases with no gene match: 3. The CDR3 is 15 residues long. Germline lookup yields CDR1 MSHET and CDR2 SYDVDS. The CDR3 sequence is CASSLSDWVQDTQYF. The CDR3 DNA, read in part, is TGTGCTAGCAGTTTATCCGACTGGGTACAAGACACCCAGTAC.

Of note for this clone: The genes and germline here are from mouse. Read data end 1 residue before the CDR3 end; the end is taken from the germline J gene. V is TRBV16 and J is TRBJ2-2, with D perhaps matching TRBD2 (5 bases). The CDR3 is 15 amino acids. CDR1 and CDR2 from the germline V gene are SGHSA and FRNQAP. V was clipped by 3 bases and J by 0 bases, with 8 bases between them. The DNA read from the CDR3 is TGTGCAAGCAGCTTGGGCTGGGCAAACACCGGGCAGCTCTAC. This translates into CASSLGWANTGQLY. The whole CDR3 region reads CASSLGWANTGQLYF.

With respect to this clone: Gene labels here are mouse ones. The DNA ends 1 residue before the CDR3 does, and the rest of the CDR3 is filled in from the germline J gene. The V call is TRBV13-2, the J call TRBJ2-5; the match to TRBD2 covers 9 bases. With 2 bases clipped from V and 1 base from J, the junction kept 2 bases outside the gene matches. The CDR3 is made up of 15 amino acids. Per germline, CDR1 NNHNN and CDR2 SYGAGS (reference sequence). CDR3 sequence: CASGELGGDQDTQYF. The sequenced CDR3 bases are TGTGCCAGCGGTGAGCTGGGGGGGGACCAAGACACCCAGTAC.

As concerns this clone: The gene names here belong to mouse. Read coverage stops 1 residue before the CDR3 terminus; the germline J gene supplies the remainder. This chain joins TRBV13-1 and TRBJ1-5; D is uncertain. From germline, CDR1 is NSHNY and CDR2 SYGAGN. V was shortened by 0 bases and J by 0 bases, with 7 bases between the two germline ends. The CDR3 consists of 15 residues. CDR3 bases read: TGTGCCAGCAGTGATGGTCAATATAACAACCAGGCTCCGCTT. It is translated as CASSDGQYNNQAPL. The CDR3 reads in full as CASSDGQYNNQAPLF.

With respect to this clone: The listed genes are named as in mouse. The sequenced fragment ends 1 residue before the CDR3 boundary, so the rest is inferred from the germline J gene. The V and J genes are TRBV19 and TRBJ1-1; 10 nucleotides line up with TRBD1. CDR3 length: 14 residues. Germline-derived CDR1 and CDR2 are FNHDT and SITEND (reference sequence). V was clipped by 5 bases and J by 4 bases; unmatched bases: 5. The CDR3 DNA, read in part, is TGTGCCAGCAGCCGCGGGACAGGGGCCACAGAAGTCTTC. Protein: CASSRGTGATEVF. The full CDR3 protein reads CASSRGTGATEVFF.